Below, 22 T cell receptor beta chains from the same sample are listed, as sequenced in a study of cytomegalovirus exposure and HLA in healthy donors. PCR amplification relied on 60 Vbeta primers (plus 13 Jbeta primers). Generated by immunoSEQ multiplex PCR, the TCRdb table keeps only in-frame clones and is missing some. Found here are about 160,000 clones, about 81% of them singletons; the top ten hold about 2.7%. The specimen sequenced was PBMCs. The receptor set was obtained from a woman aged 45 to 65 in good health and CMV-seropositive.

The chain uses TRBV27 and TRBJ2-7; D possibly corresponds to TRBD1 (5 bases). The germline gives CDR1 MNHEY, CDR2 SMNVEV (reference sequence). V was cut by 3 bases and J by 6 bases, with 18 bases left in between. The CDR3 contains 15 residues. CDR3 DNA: TGTGCCAGCAGTTTCGGTAGTACAGGAATGTCCGAGCAGTACTTC. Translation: CASSFGSTGMSEQYF.

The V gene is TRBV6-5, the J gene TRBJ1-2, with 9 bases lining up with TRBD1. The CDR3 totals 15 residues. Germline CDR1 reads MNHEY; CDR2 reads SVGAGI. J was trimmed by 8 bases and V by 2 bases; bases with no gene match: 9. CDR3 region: CASSYQGQGGGGYTF. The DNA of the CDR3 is TGTGCCAGCAGTTACCAGGGACAGGGAGGAGGAGGCTACACCTTC.

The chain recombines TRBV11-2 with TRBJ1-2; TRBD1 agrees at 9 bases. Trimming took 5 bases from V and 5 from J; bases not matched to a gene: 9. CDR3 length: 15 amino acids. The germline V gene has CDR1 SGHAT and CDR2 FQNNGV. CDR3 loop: CASSPGAGTGYGYTF. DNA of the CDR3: TGTGCCAGCAGCCCCGGAGCCGGGACAGGGTATGGCTACACCTTC.

The CDR3 nucleotides read TGTGCCAGCAGCCCAATCCTGTCTGGCGGCCTCTCTGGGGCCAACGTCCTGACTTTC. As protein: CASSPILSGGLSGANVLTF. This chain connects TRBV5-6 to TRBJ2-6, with D hard to call. Germline assignment: CDR1 SGHDT and CDR2 YYEEEE. V was trimmed by 4 bases and J by 0 bases, leaving 20 bases between them. There are 19 residues in the CDR3.

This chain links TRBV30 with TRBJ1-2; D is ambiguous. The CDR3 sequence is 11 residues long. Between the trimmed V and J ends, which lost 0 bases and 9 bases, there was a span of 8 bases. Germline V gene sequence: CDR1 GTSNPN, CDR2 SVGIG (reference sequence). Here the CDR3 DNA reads TGTGCCTGGAGTGTTTCCTGTAGCTACACCTTC. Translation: CAWSVSCSYTF.

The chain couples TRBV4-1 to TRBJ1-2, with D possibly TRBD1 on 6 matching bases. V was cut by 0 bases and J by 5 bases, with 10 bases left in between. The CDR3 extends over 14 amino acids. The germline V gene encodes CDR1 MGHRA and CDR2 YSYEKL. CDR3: CASSQENREYGYTF. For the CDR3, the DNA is TGCGCCAGCAGCCAAGAAAACAGGGAGTATGGCTACACCTTC.

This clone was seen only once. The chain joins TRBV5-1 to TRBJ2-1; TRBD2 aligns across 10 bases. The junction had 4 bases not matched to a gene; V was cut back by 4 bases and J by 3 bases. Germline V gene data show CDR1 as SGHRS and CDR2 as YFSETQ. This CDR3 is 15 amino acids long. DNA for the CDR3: TGCGCCAGCAGCATTAGCGGGGGGAACTACAATGAGCAGTTCTTC. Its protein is CASSISGGNYNEQFF.

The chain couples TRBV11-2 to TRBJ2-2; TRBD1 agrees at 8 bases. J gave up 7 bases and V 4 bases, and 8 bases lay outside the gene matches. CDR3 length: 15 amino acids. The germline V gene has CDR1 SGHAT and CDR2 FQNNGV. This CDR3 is CASSSVRGHGGELFF. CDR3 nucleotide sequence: TGTGCCAGCAGCTCCGTCAGGGGGCACGGCGGGGAGCTGTTTTTT.

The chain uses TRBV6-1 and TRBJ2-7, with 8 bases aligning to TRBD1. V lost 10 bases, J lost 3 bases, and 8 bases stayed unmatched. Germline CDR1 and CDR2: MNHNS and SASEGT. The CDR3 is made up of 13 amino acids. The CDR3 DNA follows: TGTGCCACTCGGACAGGGCAAATCTACGAGCAGTACTTC. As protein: CATRTGQIYEQYF.

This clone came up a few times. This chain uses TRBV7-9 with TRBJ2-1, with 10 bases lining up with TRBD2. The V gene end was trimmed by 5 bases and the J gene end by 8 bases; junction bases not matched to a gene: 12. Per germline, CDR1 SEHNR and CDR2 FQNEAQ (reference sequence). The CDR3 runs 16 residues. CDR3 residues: CASSQGFGTSVHEQFF. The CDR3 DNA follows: TGTGCCAGCAGCCAAGGGTTCGGGACTAGCGTTCATGAGCAGTTCTTC.

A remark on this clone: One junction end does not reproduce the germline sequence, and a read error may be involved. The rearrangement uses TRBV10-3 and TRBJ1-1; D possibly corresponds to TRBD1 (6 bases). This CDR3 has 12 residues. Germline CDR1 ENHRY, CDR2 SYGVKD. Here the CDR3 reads CAINEGGFEAFF. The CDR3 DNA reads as TGTGCCATCAATGAGGGGGGGTTTGAAGCTTTCTTT.

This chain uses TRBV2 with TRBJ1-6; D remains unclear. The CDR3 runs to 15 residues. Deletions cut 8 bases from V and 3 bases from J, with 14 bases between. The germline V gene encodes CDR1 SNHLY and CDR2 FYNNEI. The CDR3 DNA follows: TGTGCCAGCCAGAGGGTTCCCGACTATAATTCACCCCTCCACTTT. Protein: CASQRVPDYNSPLHF.

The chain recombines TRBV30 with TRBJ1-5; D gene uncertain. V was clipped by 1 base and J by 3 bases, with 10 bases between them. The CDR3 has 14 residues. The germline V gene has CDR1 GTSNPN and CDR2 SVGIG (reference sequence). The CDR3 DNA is TGTGCCTGGAGTGGGGAGGGTACCAATCAGCCCCAGCATTTT. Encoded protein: CAWSGEGTNQPQHF.

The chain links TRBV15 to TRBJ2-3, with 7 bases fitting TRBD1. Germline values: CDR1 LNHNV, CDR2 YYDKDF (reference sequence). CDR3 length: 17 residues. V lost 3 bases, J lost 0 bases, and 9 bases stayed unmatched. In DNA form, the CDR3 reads TGTGCCACCAGCAGCGACTTATCAGGGGGAAGCACAGATACGCAGTATTTT. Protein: CATSSDLSGGSTDTQYF.

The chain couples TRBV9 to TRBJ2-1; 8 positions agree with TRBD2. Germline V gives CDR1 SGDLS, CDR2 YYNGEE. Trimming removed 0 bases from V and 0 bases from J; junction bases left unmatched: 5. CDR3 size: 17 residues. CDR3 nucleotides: TGTGCCAGCAGCGTAGGTAGCGGGGTGGACTCCTACAATGAGCAGTTCTTC. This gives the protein CASSVGSGVDSYNEQFF.

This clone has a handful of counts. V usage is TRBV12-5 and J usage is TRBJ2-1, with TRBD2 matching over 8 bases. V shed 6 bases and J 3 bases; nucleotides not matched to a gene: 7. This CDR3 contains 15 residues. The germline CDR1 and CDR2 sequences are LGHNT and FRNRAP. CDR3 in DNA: TGTGCTAGTGGATCCGGGACTAGGGTCTACAATGAGCAGTTCTTC. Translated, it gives CASGSGTRVYNEQFF.

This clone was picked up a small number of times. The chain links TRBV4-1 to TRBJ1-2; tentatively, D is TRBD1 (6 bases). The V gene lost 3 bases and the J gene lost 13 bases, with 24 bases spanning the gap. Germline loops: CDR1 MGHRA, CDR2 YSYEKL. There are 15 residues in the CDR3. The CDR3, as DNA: TGCGCCAGCAGCCAGGCCGGGACACCCGCGCTTGAAGGCACCTTC. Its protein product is CASSQAGTPALEGTF.

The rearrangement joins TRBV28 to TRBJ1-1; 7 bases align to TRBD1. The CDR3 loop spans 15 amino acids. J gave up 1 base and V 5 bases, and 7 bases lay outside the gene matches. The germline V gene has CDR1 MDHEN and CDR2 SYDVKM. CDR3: CASSPLDRTNTEAFF. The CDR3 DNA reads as TGTGCCAGCAGTCCTTTGGACAGGACGAACACTGAAGCTTTCTTT.

CDR3 nucleotide sequence: TGTGCCAGCAGCCCGGGACAGAACTATGGCTACACCTTC. Its translation: CASSPGQNYGYTF. The rearrangement uses TRBV28 and TRBJ1-2; 7 bases map to TRBD1. In germline, CDR1 is MDHEN, CDR2 SYDVKM. This CDR3 has 13 amino acids. V gave up 6 bases and J gave up 2 bases; unmatched junction bases: 3.

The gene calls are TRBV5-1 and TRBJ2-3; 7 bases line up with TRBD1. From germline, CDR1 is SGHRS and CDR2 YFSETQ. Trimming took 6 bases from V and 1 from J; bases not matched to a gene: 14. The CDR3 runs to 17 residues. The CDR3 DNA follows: TGCGCCAGCACCCACTCTTCGACAGGGTGGGGCACAGATACGCAGTATTTT. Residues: CASTHSSTGWGTDTQYF.

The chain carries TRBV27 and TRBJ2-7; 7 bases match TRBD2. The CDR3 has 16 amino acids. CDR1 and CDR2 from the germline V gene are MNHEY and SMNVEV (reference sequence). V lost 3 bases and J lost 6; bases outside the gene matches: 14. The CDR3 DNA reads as TGTGCCAGCAGTTTCTATTTGGGCGGGGGACTCGGCGAGCAGTACTTC. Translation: CASSFYLGGGLGEQYF.

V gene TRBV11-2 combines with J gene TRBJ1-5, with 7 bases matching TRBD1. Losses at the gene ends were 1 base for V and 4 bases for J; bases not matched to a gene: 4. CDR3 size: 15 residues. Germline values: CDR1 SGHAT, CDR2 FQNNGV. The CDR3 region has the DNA TGTGCCAGCAGCTTAGTGCAGGGGGAGAATCAGCCCCAGCATTTT. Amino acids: CASSLVQGENQPQHF.